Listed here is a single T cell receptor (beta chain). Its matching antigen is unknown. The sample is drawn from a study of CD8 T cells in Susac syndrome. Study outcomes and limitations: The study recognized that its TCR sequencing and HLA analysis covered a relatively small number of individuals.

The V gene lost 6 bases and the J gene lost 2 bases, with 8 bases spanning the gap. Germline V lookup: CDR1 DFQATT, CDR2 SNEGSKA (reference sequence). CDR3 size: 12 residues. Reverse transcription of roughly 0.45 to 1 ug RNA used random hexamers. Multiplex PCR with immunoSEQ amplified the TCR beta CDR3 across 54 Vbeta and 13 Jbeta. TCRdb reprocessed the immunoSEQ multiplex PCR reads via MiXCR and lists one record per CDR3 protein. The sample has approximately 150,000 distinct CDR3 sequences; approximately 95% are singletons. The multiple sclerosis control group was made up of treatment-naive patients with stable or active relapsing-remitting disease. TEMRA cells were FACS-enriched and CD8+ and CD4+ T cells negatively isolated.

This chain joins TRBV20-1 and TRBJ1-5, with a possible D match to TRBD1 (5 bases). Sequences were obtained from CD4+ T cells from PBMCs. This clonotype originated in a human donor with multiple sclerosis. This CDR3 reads CSAKGGNQPQHF. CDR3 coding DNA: TGCAGTGCCAAAGGGGGCAATCAGCCCCAGCATTTT.